The text below deals with one T cell receptor (beta chain). Antigen: not known. The identical CDR3 is also encoded by other nucleotide sequences in the sample. Germline CDR1 PRHDT, CDR2 FYEKMQ (reference sequence). The CDR3 covers 13 residues. V was shortened by 0 bases and J by 5 bases, with 5 bases between the two germline ends. This sample stems from a study of neoadjuvant anti-PD-1 for oral cavity cancer. General study findings and limits: With three patients per group, TCR findings need larger cohorts. Larger post-treatment preexisting tumor clones tracked with greater tumor shrinkage.

Patients were newly diagnosed with stage II-IVA oral cavity squamous cell carcinoma without prior systemic or radiation treatment. The patients had HPV-negative, locally advanced oral cavity squamous cell carcinoma. The protocol was immunoSEQ multiplex PCR, while the TCRdb copy is restricted to in-frame clones and leaves out a portion. The table has some 7,300 clones, roughly 50% seen once. This rearrangement joins TRBV13 to TRBJ1-5; no clear D gene. The sample consisted of tumor tissue, taken before nivolumab (anti-PD-1) treatment. The receptor was isolated from a person aged 35 to 85 with oral cavity squamous cell carcinoma. The CDR3 sequence: CASSLGRDQPQHF. For the CDR3, the DNA is TGTGCCAGCAGCTTAGGCCGGGATCAGCCCCAGCATTTT.